A single sample gave rise to the 10 T cell receptor beta chains below, sequenced in a study of CD4 T cells in relation to SARS-CoV-2 and coronaviruses. Unexposed donor CD4+ T cells date from about 2010-2019, before the COVID-19 pandemic. The cells were cultured for over eight days before CD4+ T cells were isolated. The antigens these receptors bind are not known. Libraries were prepared by immunoSEQ multiplex PCR; TCRdb keeps only in-frame clonotypes and omits some of them. The sample lists around 29,000 clones, around three quarters occurring once. Sample: CD4+ T cells from PBMCs, cultured in vitro. All receptors come from a human donor in good health.

This clone was found a few times. Other DNA sequences in the same sample also yield this CDR3. The V and J genes are TRBV3-1 (or the pseudogene TRBV3-2) and TRBJ2-2, with TRBD2 matching 9 bases. Germline V CDR1 and CDR2: LGHDT, YNNKEL (reference sequence). V shed 2 bases and J 5 bases; nucleotides not matched to a gene: 6. This CDR3 has 16 amino acids. CDR3 in amino acids: CASSQTSGRNTGELFF. The CDR3 DNA reads as TGTGCCAGCAGCCAAACCAGCGGGAGGAATACCGGGGAGCTGTTTTTT.

The J gene is TRBJ2-6, the V gene TRBV4-3; 9 bases are a match to TRBD2. V shed 5 bases, J shed 2 bases, and the junction held 19 bases outside the gene matches. From germline, CDR1 is LGHNA and CDR2 YSLEER. The length of the CDR3 is 21 residues. CDR3 coding DNA: TGCGCCAGCAGCTCCCGCTTCCTTGACGGCAGACTAGCGGCTGGGGCCAACGTCCTGACTTTC. It yields the protein CASSSRFLDGRLAAGANVLTF.

V and J are TRBV20-1 and TRBJ2-5, with 8 bases that match TRBD1. V lost 3 bases to trimming and J lost 0 bases; unmatched junction nucleotides: 3. This CDR3 spans 14 amino acids. Germline CDR1 reads DFQATT; CDR2 reads SNEGSKA (reference sequence). The CDR3 here is CSASPGQDQETQYF. CDR3 nucleotides: TGCAGTGCTAGTCCGGGACAGGACCAAGAGACCCAGTACTTC.

This chain links TRBV9 with TRBJ1-5; D may be TRBD1 (6 bases). The germline V gene has CDR1 SGDLS and CDR2 YYNGEE. This CDR3 has 15 residues. With 0 bases removed from V and 7 bases from J, the gap between germline ends came to 14 bases. The CDR3 protein is CASSVAPGEGQPQHF. The CDR3 DNA sequence: TGTGCCAGCAGCGTAGCTCCAGGGGAAGGGCAGCCCCAGCATTTT.

This clone occurred a few times. The chain recombines TRBV29-1 with TRBJ2-5; D is ambiguous. Deletions cut 4 bases from V and 1 base from J, with 4 bases between. The CDR3 has 11 residues. In germline, CDR1 is SQVTM, CDR2 ANQGSEA. Here the CDR3 reads CSVAIQETQYF. CDR3 DNA sequence: TGCAGCGTTGCAATCCAAGAGACCCAGTACTTC.

The rearrangement links TRBV18 to TRBJ2-7, with TRBD1 matching over 9 bases. The germline gives CDR1 KGHSH, CDR2 LQKENI. After removal of 6 bases from V and 1 base from J, the junction contained 4 bases not matched to a gene. The CDR3 extends over 14 amino acids. The CDR3 protein is CASSTGTGSYEQYF. CDR3 DNA sequence: TGTGCCAGCTCGACCGGGACAGGGTCCTACGAGCAGTACTTC. Based on the CDR3 plus reference TRBV18 and TRBJ2-7, the full variable domain is NAGVMQNPRHLVRRRGQEARLRCSPMKGHSHVYWYRQLPEEGLKFMVYLQKENIIDESGMPKERFSAEFPKEGPSILRIQQVVRGDSAAYFCASSTGTGSYEQYFGPGTRLTVT.

The V and J genes are TRBV18 and TRBJ2-1; the match to TRBD2 covers 7 bases. J lost 1 base, V lost 5 bases, and 2 bases had no gene match. Germline V gene data show CDR1 as KGHSH and CDR2 as LQKENI. The CDR3 is made up of 14 amino acids. CDR3 coding DNA: TGTGCCAGCTCAGCTAGCGGATCCTACAATGAGCAGTTCTTC. It is translated as CASSASGSYNEQFF.

V is TRBV7-9 and J is TRBJ2-5; unclear D gene. V was clipped by 1 base and J by 1 base, with 10 bases between them. Germline CDR1 SEHNR, CDR2 FQNEAQ (reference sequence). The CDR3 consists of 15 residues. In DNA, the CDR3 is TGTGCCAGCAGCTTAGGAGGTGTCGTCCAAGAGACCCAGTACTTC. As protein: CASSLGGVVQETQYF. The full variable domain, rest sourced from reference TRBV7-9 and TRBJ2-5, is DTGVSQNPRHKITKRGQNVTFRCDPISEHNRLYWYRQTLGQGPEFLTYFQNEAQLEKSRLLSDRFSAERPKGSFSTLEIQRTEQGDSAMYLCASSLGGVVQETQYFGPGTRLLVL.

The rearrangement uses TRBV7-3 and TRBJ2-5; 9 bases align to TRBD2. V was clipped by 5 bases and J by 5 bases; unmatched bases: 9. CDR1 is SGHTA and CDR2 is FQGTGA in the germline V gene. The CDR3 loop spans 15 amino acids. The CDR3: CASSPTGTSYETQYF. Here the CDR3 DNA reads TGTGCCAGCAGCCCGACCGGGACTAGCTACGAGACCCAGTACTTC.

The rearrangement joins TRBV10-3 to TRBJ1-1; D is uncertain. Germline CDR1 ENHRY, CDR2 SYGVKD. This CDR3 comprises 16 residues. Trimming took 3 bases from V and 3 from J, leaving 17 bases between them. In DNA form, the CDR3 reads TGTGCCATCAGTGATCGGCGGGCGTCTAAGGACACTGAAGCTTTCTTT. It specifies CAISDRRASKDTEAFF.